The 5 T cell receptor beta chains below come from one sample, sequenced in a study of T-cell memory formation after mild COVID-19. TCRdb ran MiXCR on the 5' RACE reads and lists one entry per CDR3 protein. The data hold a few hundred thousand distinct CDR3 sequences, with 15% to 20% observed a single time. The sequenced sample consisted of PBMCs or a T cell subset sorted from them (not recorded which). The receptors originated from a man between 18 and 35 years old who had mild COVID-19 (a few samples of this study predate the infection). Cell type and time point are not known.

The chain couples TRBV6-2 or TRBV6-3 to TRBJ1-4; TRBD1 agrees at 9 bases. V lost 3 bases to trimming and J lost 5 bases; unmatched junction nucleotides: 4. This CDR3 region has 15 residues. Germline CDR1 MNHEY, CDR2 SVGEGT. CDR3 bases: TGTGCCAGCAGTTATGCCGGGACAGGGAATGAAAAACTGTTTTTT. Translating gives CASSYAGTGNEKLFF.

CDR3 amino acids: CASRQGGGYTF. Written as DNA, the CDR3 is TGTGCCAGCAGGCAAGGGGGCGGCTACACCTTC. The chain joins TRBV9 to TRBJ1-2; TRBD1 agrees at 7 bases. The CDR3 contains 11 residues. V was clipped by 5 bases and J by 8 bases; unmatched bases: 3. CDR1 SGDLS and CDR2 YYNGEE come from the germline V gene.

This clonotype showed up just a few times. The rearrangement uses TRBV7-9 and TRBJ1-4; 8 bases line up with TRBD1. Germline lookup yields CDR1 SEHNR and CDR2 FQNEAQ (reference sequence). The CDR3 is made up of 17 amino acids. The ends lost 0 bases at V and 8 bases at J; junction bases unmatched: 11. The CDR3, as DNA: TGTGCCAGCAGCTTAGCGCTCCAGGGGGCGTCGGACGAAAAACTGTTTTTT. Amino acid sequence: CASSLALQGASDEKLFF. The full variable domain, its missing parts supplied by reference TRBV7-9 and TRBJ1-4, is DTGVSQNPRHKITKRGQNVTFRCDPISEHNRLYWYRQTLGQGPEFLTYFQNEAQLEKSRLLSDRFSAERPKGSFSTLEIQRTEQGDSAMYLCASSLALQGASDEKLFFGSGTQLSVL.

There are a few counts of this clonotype. The genes are TRBV10-2 and TRBJ1-2, with no clear D. Trimming cost V 3 bases and J 4 bases, with 9 bases left between them. The CDR3 length is 13 residues. CDR1 is WSHSY, CDR2 SAAADI, per germline. Written as DNA, the CDR3 is TGCGCCAGCAGTGATTTATGGGCCTATGGCTACACCTTC. Translation gives CASSDLWAYGYTF.

This clonotype showed up just a few times. The chain has TRBV9 and TRBJ1-3; D remains unclear. The V gene lost 0 bases and the J gene lost 0 bases, with 10 bases spanning the gap. Germline V gene data show CDR1 as SGDLS and CDR2 as YYNGEE. There are 16 residues in the CDR3. CDR3 region: CASSVEVGNSGNTIYF. The CDR3 DNA reads as TGTGCCAGCAGCGTAGAGGTCGGTAACTCTGGAAACACCATATATTTT.